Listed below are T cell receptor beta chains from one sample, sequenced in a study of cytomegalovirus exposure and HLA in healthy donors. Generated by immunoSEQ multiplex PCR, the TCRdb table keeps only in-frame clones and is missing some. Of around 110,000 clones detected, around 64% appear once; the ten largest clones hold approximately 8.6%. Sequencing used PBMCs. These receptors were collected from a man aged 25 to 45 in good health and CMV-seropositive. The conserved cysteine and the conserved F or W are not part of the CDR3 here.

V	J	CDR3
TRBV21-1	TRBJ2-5	ASSPDTPPGHEPETQY
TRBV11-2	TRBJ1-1	ASSPQGNTEAF
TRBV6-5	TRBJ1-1	ASSLGGTGYTEAF
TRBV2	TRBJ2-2	ASTKTSGGAGGELF
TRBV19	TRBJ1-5	ASSIDADAYQPQH
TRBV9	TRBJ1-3	ASSVGPFRNTIY
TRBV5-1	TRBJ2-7	ASSLVPTGNEQY
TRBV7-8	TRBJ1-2	ASSSTGAYGYT
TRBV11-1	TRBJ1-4	ASSDPGRANEKLF
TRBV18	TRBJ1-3	ASSPTGDGGNTIY
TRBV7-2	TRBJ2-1	ASSLALGGGGSYNEQF
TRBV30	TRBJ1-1	AWSLTAGNTEAF
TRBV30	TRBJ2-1	ACGPRGTSVYNEQF
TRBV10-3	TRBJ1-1	AISGDRGTTEAF
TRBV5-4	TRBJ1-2	ASSTGQGYGYT
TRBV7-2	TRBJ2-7	ASSLAVQTTYEQY
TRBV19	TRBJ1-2	ASSGARDYGYT
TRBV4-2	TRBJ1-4	ASSDRGQGFRTNEKLF
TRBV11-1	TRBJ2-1	ASSLRTSGVSEQF
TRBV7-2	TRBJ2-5	ASSLAASGGQETQY
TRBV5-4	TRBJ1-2	ASSPAGREYGYT
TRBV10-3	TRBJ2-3	AITSRRGITDTQY
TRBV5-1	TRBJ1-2	ASSLQQGQYYGYT
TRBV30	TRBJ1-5	AWRDRDNQPQH